This T cell receptor beta chain was documented in a study of control samples from healthy donors and cancer patients (dated by TCRdb to about 2020). In regard to this clone: There is no known antigen for this receptor. No base quality information exists; no much larger clone differs at one position.

Trimming at the junction amounts to 8 bases on V and 3 bases on J, and the germline ends lie 13 bases apart. The CDR3 contains 13 residues, cysteine and phenylalanine counted. Only CDR3 DNA remains: 39 bases, in frame from the first base. The germline V gene sets CDR1 to SNHLY and CDR2 to FYNNEI. Library preparation was by the immunoSEQ multiplex PCR assay. The immuneACCESS repertoire file appears here via TCRdb, limited to in-frame rearrangements. These files lack a portion of the clones; in checked studies, under half of the deficit traces to unresolved V genes, and the cause of the others is not known. Here the sample has approximately 100,000 clones; 90% occur a single time. Less than 4.5% of the sample belongs to the ten largest clones.

Sequencing was performed on blood. The rearrangement joined TRBV2 to TRBJ1-2; there is no confident call for the D gene. The sequence came from a woman aged 18 to 35 in good health. CDR3 loop: CASAGRSDYGYTF. The sequenced DNA: TGTGCCAGCGCCGGACGTTCGGACTATGGCTACACCTTC. Reference TRBV2 and TRBJ1-2 genes cover what lies past the CDR3, so the full variable domain is EPEVTQTPSHQVTQMGQEVILRCVPISNHLYFYWYRQILGQKVEFLVSFYNNEISEKSEIFDDQFSVERPDGSNFTLKIRSTKLEDSAMYFCASAGRSDYGYTFGSGTRLTVV.